The 12 T cell receptor beta chains below were found in one sample sequenced in a study of T cell responses to AZD1222 COVID-19 vaccine. This table comes from immunoSEQ multiplex PCR, and its TCRdb copy is limited to in-frame clones, with some not included. The sample records roughly 100,000 clones, 82% being singletons. The input for sequencing was peripheral blood, taken on day 0 of AZD1222 vaccination. The receptors were sampled from an adult in good health.

The chain carries TRBV5-1 and TRBJ2-1; 7 nucleotides line up with TRBD2. The V segment lost 2 bases and the J segment 3 bases; nucleotides outside the gene matches: 5. The CDR3 sequence is 15 residues long. CDR1 SGHRS and CDR2 YFSETQ come from the germline V gene. In nucleotides, the CDR3 is TGCGCCAGCAGCTTAGGGCGGGGGTACTACAATGAGCAGTTCTTC. It codes for CASSLGRGYYNEQFF.

This chain uses TRBV4-2 with TRBJ1-2; D is uncertain. V was clipped by 4 bases and J by 0 bases, with 15 bases between them. Germline V lookup: CDR1 LGHNA, CDR2 YNFKEQ. This CDR3 is built from 16 residues. CDR3 sequence: CASSPGGVKANYGYTF. CDR3 sequence (DNA): TGTGCCAGCAGCCCCGGTGGGGTCAAAGCTAACTATGGCTACACCTTC.

This clone was detected a few times. The V and J genes are TRBV18 and TRBJ2-5; D unclear. V lost 0 bases and J lost 5, with 10 bases in between. The CDR3 extends over 14 amino acids. The germline CDR1 and CDR2 sequences are KGHSH and LQKENI. Here the CDR3 reads CASSPPGDLETQYF. The CDR3 nucleotides are TGTGCCAGCTCACCACCGGGCGATTTGGAGACCCAGTACTTC.

The J gene is TRBJ2-7, the V gene TRBV5-6, with D unclear. Trimming pared 3 bases from V and 7 bases from J, leaving 11 bases between. Germline V gene lookup returns CDR1 SGHDT and CDR2 YYEEEE. The CDR3 runs to 12 residues. The CDR3, as DNA: TGTGCCAGCAGCTCACCGCTTGGGGAGCAGTACTTC. Its protein is CASSSPLGEQYF.

The chain recombines TRBV4-1 with TRBJ1-1; perhaps TRBD1 as D (5 bases). V lost 4 bases and J 8 bases, leaving 17 bases between the germline ends. The CDR3 covers 14 residues. Germline lookup yields CDR1 MGHRA and CDR2 YSYEKL. The CDR3 protein is CASSPLGRGGEAFF. Here the CDR3 DNA reads TGCGCCAGCAGCCCCCTTGGGAGGGGTGGAGAAGCTTTCTTT.

The chain links TRBV6-5 to TRBJ1-6; TRBD1 aligns across 8 bases. This CDR3 is built from 14 residues. Per the germline V gene, CDR1 is MNHEY and CDR2 is SVGAGI. Unmatched junction bases numbered 7, after V lost 5 bases and J lost 10 bases. The CDR3 DNA reads as TGTGCCAGCAGTCCTCGGGACAGGAGGTCACCCCTCCACTTT. Its protein product is CASSPRDRRSPLHF.

This clone was detected a few times. V and J are TRBV6-2 or TRBV6-3 and TRBJ2-1; TRBD2 matches 7 bases. The V segment lost 5 bases and the J segment 0 bases; nucleotides outside the gene matches: 4. The germline V gene has CDR1 MNHEY and CDR2 SVGEGT. This CDR3 spans 15 amino acids. The CDR3: CASSQTSPSYNEQFF. Here the CDR3 DNA reads TGTGCCAGCAGTCAGACTAGCCCCTCCTACAATGAGCAGTTCTTC.

J is TRBJ1-5 and V is TRBV27; D may be TRBD1 (6 bases). V was clipped by 2 bases and J by 7 bases, with 9 bases between them. CDR3 size: 13 residues. The V gene's germline CDR1 is MNHEY and CDR2 SMNVEV (reference sequence). The CDR3 here is CASSLNRVQPQHF. The CDR3 DNA reads TGTGCCAGCAGTTTAAACAGGGTCCAGCCCCAGCATTTT.

Ten or more counts support this clone. The rearrangement joins TRBV19 to TRBJ2-1; TRBD2 matches at 8 bases. J was trimmed by 8 bases and V by 4 bases; bases with no gene match: 16. The CDR3 is 17 amino acids. CDR1 is LNHDA and CDR2 is SQIVND in the germline V gene (reference sequence). The CDR3 bases are TGTGCCAGTAGTAAAGGCGTACCGGGGGGGCCTATTCATGAGCAGTTCTTC. Protein sequence: CASSKGVPGGPIHEQFF.

V gene TRBV11-3 combines with J gene TRBJ2-7; 9 bases line up with TRBD1. This CDR3 is 17 amino acids long. Trimming cost V 2 bases and J 7 bases; bases outside gene matches: 15. Germline CDR1 SGHNT, CDR2 YENEEA. In nucleotides, the CDR3 is TGTGCCAGCAGCTTAAGCCGATCCGGGACAGGGCATAAGGAGCAGTACTTC. It encodes CASSLSRSGTGHKEQYF.

This chain links TRBV6-1 with TRBJ2-5; 9 positions agree with TRBD2. This CDR3 comprises 15 residues. Germline V gene data show CDR1 as MNHNS and CDR2 as SASEGT. Unmatched junction bases numbered 3, after V lost 2 bases and J lost 2 bases. In DNA form, the CDR3 reads TGTGCCAGCAGTGAACTAGCGGGGACACAAGAGACCCAGTACTTC. Protein product: CASSELAGTQETQYF.

The V call is TRBV5-4, the J call TRBJ1-1, with D maybe TRBD1 (5 bases). Trimming removed 4 bases from V and 2 bases from J, with 12 bases in between. Germline V gene sequence: CDR1 SGHNT, CDR2 YYREEE (reference sequence). This CDR3 is 14 amino acids long. CDR3 sequence reads: CASSPFGGNTEAFF. The CDR3 nucleotides read TGTGCCAGCAGCCCATTTGGGGGTAACACTGAAGCTTTCTTT.